This T cell receptor (beta chain) was identified in a study of blood T cells in healthy people across ages. Germline V CDR1 and CDR2: SEHNR, FQNEAQ (reference sequence). Trimming removed 11 bases from V and 6 bases from J, with 7 bases in between. CDR3 length: 10 amino acids. This clonotype was detected a few times. The second PCR ran roughly 6 to 12 cycles with a sample-barcoded 5' primer and J-beta primers. TCRdb reprocessed the 5' RACE reads with MiXCR, giving one entry per CDR3 protein. The sample has around 780,000 distinct CDR3 sequences; more than 55% are singletons. The chain carries TRBV7-9 and TRBJ2-2; D unclear. The receptor comes from a man in his forties in good health. The sample consisted of blood. CDR3 DNA sequence: TGTGCCTCGCTGTCCGGGGAGCTGTTTTTT. This codes for CASLSGELFF.